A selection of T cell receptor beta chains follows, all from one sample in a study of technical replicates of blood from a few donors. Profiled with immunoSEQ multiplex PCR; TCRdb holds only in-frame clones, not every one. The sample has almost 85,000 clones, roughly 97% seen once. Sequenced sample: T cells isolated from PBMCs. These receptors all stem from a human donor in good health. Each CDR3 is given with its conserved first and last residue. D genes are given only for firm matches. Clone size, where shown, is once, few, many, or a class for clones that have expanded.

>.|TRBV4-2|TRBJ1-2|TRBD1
CASSQDGVGGAGYGYTF
TGTGCCAGCAGCCAAGATGGGGTAGGGGGCGCGGGCTATGGCTACACCTTC
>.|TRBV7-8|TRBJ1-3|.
CASSKSRGARGNTIYF
TGTGCCAGCAGCAAGTCGCGGGGGGCGCGTGGAAACACCATATATTTT
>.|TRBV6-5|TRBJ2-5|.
CASSYGGFPQETQYF
TGTGCCAGCAGTTACGGGGGGTTTCCCCAAGAGACCCAGTACTTC
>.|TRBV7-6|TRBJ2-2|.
CASSLAAATGELFF
TGTGCCAGCAGCTTAGCAGCGGCCACCGGGGAGCTGTTTTTT
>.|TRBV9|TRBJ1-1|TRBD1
CASSATGENTEAFF
TGTGCCAGCAGCGCAACAGGGGAAAACACTGAAGCTTTCTTT
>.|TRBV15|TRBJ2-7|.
CATSRDGFYEQYF
TGTGCCACCAGCAGAGATGGCTTTTACGAGCAGTACTTC
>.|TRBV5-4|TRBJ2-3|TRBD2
CASKLGLAVTDTQYF
TGTGCCAGCAAATTGGGACTAGCGGTCACAGATACGCAGTATTTT
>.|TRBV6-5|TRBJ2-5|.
CASSYSWEETQYF
TGTGCCAGCAGTTACTCGTGGGAGGAGACCCAGTACTTC
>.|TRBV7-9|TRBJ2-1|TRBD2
CASSLGGLAGGPEQFF
TGTGCCAGCAGCTTAGGTGGGCTAGCGGGAGGTCCCGAGCAGTTCTTC
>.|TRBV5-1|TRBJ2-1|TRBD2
CASLAGSGSNNEQFF
TGCGCCAGCCTAGCAGGGAGCGGGAGTAACAATGAGCAGTTCTTC
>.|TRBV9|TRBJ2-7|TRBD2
CASSAGTRTYEQYF
TGTGCCAGCAGCGCCGGGACTAGGACCTACGAGCAGTACTTC
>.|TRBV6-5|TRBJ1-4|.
CASSYSNGRLLELFF
TGTGCCAGCAGTTACTCTAATGGCAGGTTATTGGAACTGTTTTTT
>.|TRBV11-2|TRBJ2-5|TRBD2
CASRGGSGRIMTETQYF
TGTGCCAGCAGAGGGGGTAGCGGGAGGATAATGACAGAGACCCAGTACTTC
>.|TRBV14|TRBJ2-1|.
CASSQVSSWFF
TGTGCCAGCAGCCAAGTTTCTAGTTGGTTCTTC
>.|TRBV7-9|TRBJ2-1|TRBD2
CASSLAREMVDEQFF
TGTGCCAGCAGCTTAGCGCGGGAGATGGTGGATGAGCAGTTCTTC
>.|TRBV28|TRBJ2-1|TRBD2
CASSLWLAVGYEQFF
TGTGCCAGCAGTTTATGGCTAGCGGTTGGTTATGAGCAGTTCTTC
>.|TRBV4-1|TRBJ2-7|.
CASSQVYGATTLNEQYF
TGCGCCAGCAGCCAAGTTTACGGAGCAACGACCTTGAACGAGCAGTACTTC
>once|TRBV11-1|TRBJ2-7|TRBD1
CASRRTGAYEQYF
TGTGCCAGCAGGAGGACAGGGGCCTACGAGCAGTACTTC
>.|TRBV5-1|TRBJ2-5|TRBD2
CASSRRTSGLYQETQYF
TGCGCCAGCAGCCGTCGGACTAGCGGTTTATATCAAGAGACCCAGTACTTC
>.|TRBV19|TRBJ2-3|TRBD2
CASTSRVAGGPDTQYF
TGTGCCAGTACCTCGAGGGTAGCGGGAGGTCCAGATACGCAGTATTTT
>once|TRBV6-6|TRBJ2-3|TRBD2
CASSRTSGGGDTQYF
TGTGCCAGCAGTCGAACTAGCGGAGGAGGAGATACGCAGTATTTT
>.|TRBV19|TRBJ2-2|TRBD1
CASSGTGGLTGELFF
TGTGCCAGTAGTGGCACAGGGGGCTTAACCGGGGAGCTGTTTTTT
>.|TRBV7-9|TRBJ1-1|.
CASSRRTMNTEAFF
TGTGCCAGCAGCAGACGAACTATGAACACTGAAGCTTTCTTT
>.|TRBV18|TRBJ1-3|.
CASSPQEGATGNTIYF
TGTGCCAGCTCACCACAGGAGGGCGCGACTGGAAACACCATATATTTT
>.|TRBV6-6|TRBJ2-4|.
CATLEGSIQYF
TGTGCCACCCTGGAGGGCTCCATTCAGTACTTC
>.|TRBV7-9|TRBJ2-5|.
CASSRGGASPETQYF
TGTGCCAGCAGCCGAGGCGGGGCTAGCCCAGAGACCCAGTACTTC
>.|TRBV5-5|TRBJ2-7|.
CASSLSSEQYF
TGTGCCAGCAGCTTGTCCAGCGAGCAGTACTTC
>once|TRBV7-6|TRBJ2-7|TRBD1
CASSRTGVNEQYF
TGTGCCAGCAGTCGGACAGGGGTAAACGAGCAGTACTTC
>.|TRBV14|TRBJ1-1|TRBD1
CASSRGTDTEAFF
TGTGCCAGCAGCCGAGGGACAGACACTGAAGCTTTCTTT
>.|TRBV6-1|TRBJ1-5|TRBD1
CASGLRGDQPQHF
TGTGCCAGCGGTCTCAGGGGGGATCAGCCCCAGCATTTT
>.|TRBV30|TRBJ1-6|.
CAWSRVRGQSPLHF
TGTGCCTGGAGTCGAGTAAGGGGACAATCACCCCTCCACTTT
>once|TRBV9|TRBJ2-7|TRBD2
CASSGKSGGGSSYEQYF
TGTGCCAGCAGCGGGAAAAGTGGGGGGGGATCCTCCTACGAGCAGTACTTC
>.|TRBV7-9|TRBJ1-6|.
CASSLALTPSSYNSPLHF
TGTGCCAGCAGCTTAGCCCTAACCCCTAGCTCCTATAATTCACCCCTCCACTTT
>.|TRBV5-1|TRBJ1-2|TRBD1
CASSMREQGADGYTF
TGCGCCAGCAGCATGAGAGAACAGGGGGCTGATGGCTACACCTTC
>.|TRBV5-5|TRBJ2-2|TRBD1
CASRGQGHGELFF
TGTGCCAGCAGAGGACAGGGGCACGGGGAGCTGTTTTTT
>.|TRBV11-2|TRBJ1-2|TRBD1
CASRPGQGAAGYTF
TGTGCCAGCAGGCCGGGACAGGGGGCAGCTGGCTACACCTTC
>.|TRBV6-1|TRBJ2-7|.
CASTSVYEQYF
TGTGCCAGCACGAGTGTCTACGAGCAGTACTTC
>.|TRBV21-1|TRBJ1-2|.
CARLFYGYTF
TGTGCCAGACTATTCTATGGCTACACCTTC
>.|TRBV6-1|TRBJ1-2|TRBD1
CASSEGGAGGYGYTF
TGTGCCAGCAGTGAAGGAGGAGCAGGGGGCTATGGCTACACCTTC
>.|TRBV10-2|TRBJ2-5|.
CASSVRGYQETQYF
TGCGCCAGCAGTGTACGGGGGTACCAAGAGACCCAGTACTTC
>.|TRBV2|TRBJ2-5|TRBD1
CASRDRVGETQYF
TGTGCCAGCAGAGACAGGGTTGGAGAGACCCAGTACTTC